This passage covers 15 T cell receptor beta chains from one sample sequenced in a study of blood T cell repertoires in COVID-19. Libraries were prepared by immunoSEQ multiplex PCR; TCRdb keeps only in-frame clonotypes and omits some of them. Among over 350,000 clones listed, about 88% were seen once. The sequenced material came from PBMCs or T cells enriched from blood (not recorded which). The receptors were sampled from a woman between 18 and 29 years old who had recovered from COVID-19.

The rearrangement joins TRBV24-1 to TRBJ2-1; 9 bases agree with TRBD1. Germline lookup yields CDR1 KGHDR and CDR2 SFDVKD. After removal of 4 bases from V and 7 bases from J, the junction contained 16 bases not matched to a gene. The CDR3 extends over 18 amino acids. CDR3 coding DNA: TGTGCCACCAGTGACCCCCCGGGACAGGGTTCCAACAAGAATGAGCAGTTCTTC. Protein product: CATSDPPGQGSNKNEQFF.

The V gene is TRBV6-5, the J gene TRBJ2-7, with no clear D. The CDR3 has 15 amino acids. V lost 4 bases and J lost 0, with 13 bases in between. Germline V gene data show CDR1 as MNHEY and CDR2 as SVGAGI. The CDR3 DNA is TGTGCCAGCAGTTCACGACTGAAAAGCTCCTACGAGCAGTACTTC. Amino acids: CASSSRLKSSYEQYF.

The table lists this clone with a few counts. The chain carries TRBV9 and TRBJ1-1; D is perhaps TRBD1 (6 bases). This CDR3 comprises 14 residues. The V gene lost 2 bases and the J gene lost 4 bases, with 12 bases spanning the gap. Looked up from germline, CDR1 is SGDLS and CDR2 is YYNGEE. CDR3 DNA sequence: TGTGCCAGCAGCGTTGACAGGATTGGCACTGAAGCTTTCTTT. This gives the protein CASSVDRIGTEAFF.

The chain carries TRBV19 and TRBJ2-5, with 10 bases lining up with TRBD2. The germline CDR1 and CDR2 sequences are LNHDA and SQIVND (reference sequence). The CDR3 is 16 amino acids. The trim removed 2 bases at V and 1 base at J, leaving 4 bases unmatched. DNA for the CDR3: TGTGCCAGTAGTATAAGACTAGCGGGCTTCCAAGAGACCCAGTACTTC. It translates to CASSIRLAGFQETQYF.

The chain recombines TRBV19 with TRBJ1-3; 9 positions agree with TRBD1. V shed 3 bases, J shed 0 bases, and the junction held 0 bases outside the gene matches. Germline values: CDR1 LNHDA, CDR2 SQIVND (reference sequence). The CDR3 runs 15 residues. In DNA, the CDR3 is TGTGCCAGTAGTATGGGACAGGGCTCTGGAAACACCATATATTTT. It codes for CASSMGQGSGNTIYF.

This chain uses TRBV5-6 with TRBJ2-3; 8 nucleotides line up with TRBD1. The V and J ends lost 0 bases and 3 bases, in that order; junction bases with no gene match: 0. The germline V gene has CDR1 SGHDT and CDR2 YYEEEE. The CDR3 is 14 amino acids. The CDR3 region has the DNA TGTGCCAGCAGCTTGGGGACAGGGACAGATACGCAGTATTTT. Translated, it gives CASSLGTGTDTQYF.

The chain joins TRBV6-5 to TRBJ2-7; the D gene is possibly TRBD2 (5 bases). V was clipped by 5 bases and J by 0 bases, with 14 bases between them. This CDR3 is 15 amino acids long. Germline V CDR1 and CDR2: MNHEY, SVGAGI. CDR3 protein: CASSSGSRSSYEQYF. The CDR3 nucleotides read TGTGCCAGCAGTAGCGGATCAAGGAGCTCCTACGAGCAGTACTTC.

The chain employs TRBV10-3 and TRBJ2-7, with 7 bases lining up with TRBD1. This CDR3 is built from 14 residues. Trimming removed 9 bases from V and 1 base from J; junction bases left unmatched: 9. Germline V CDR1 and CDR2: ENHRY, SYGVKD. CDR3 amino acids: CAIQGKGGSYEQYF. CDR3 nucleotides: TGTGCCATACAGGGGAAAGGGGGTTCCTACGAGCAGTACTTC.

The chain joins TRBV18 to TRBJ2-5; maybe TRBD2 (5 bases). Germline assignment: CDR1 KGHSH and CDR2 LQKENI. The V and J ends lost 1 base and 4 bases respectively, with 10 bases between them. This CDR3 region has 14 residues. The CDR3 sequence is CASSPLDEGETQYF. The CDR3 DNA follows: TGTGCCAGCTCACCACTCGACGAGGGAGAGACCCAGTACTTC.

In regard to this clone: This sample also contains other DNA sequences that code for the same CDR3. This rearrangement joins TRBV12-3 or TRBV12-4 to TRBJ1-1, with D perhaps TRBD1 (5 bases). The CDR3 is 13 amino acids. V was shortened by 6 bases and J by 1 base, with 9 bases between the two germline ends. In nucleotides, the CDR3 is TGTGCCAGCAGCCCCACAGGGAACACTGAAGCTTTCTTT. Amino acid sequence: CASSPTGNTEAFF.

The V call is TRBV11-2, the J call TRBJ1-4; D remains unclear. The CDR3 length is 18 residues. Germline values: CDR1 SGHAT, CDR2 FQNNGV. V lost 4 bases to trimming and J lost 1 base, with 19 bases between them. CDR3 loop: CASSSVGGPGETNEKLFF. The CDR3 nucleotides are TGTGCCAGCAGCTCCGTAGGAGGGCCTGGGGAAACTAATGAAAAACTGTTTTTT.

The gene calls are TRBV12-5 and TRBJ1-2, with D perhaps TRBD1 (5 bases). The CDR3 is 14 residues long. CDR1 and CDR2 (germline): LGHNT, FRNRAP. V gave up 7 bases and J gave up 4 bases, with 16 bases separating them. CDR3 in DNA: TGTGCTAGTGCCTGGGGAGGGGAGGGCTATGGCTACACCTTC. It yields the protein CASAWGGEGYGYTF.

The chain is built from TRBV9 and TRBJ2-5; 9 bases align to TRBD1. With V trimmed by 3 bases and J by 4 bases, 4 bases remained unmatched. The germline V gene encodes CDR1 SGDLS and CDR2 YYNGEE. CDR3 length: 14 amino acids. DNA of the CDR3: TGTGCCAGCAGCGGGGGGACAGGGCCAGAGACCCAGTACTTC. Protein product: CASSGGTGPETQYF.

This chain uses TRBV6-5 with TRBJ1-5; 7 nucleotides line up with TRBD1. Trimming cost V 4 bases and J 4 bases; bases outside gene matches: 7. This CDR3 has 15 amino acids. Germline V gene sequence: CDR1 MNHEY, CDR2 SVGAGI. The CDR3 sequence: CASSFAGGGNQPQHF. DNA for the CDR3: TGTGCCAGCAGTTTTGCAGGGGGAGGTAATCAGCCCCAGCATTTT.

The chain recombines TRBV5-1 with TRBJ1-1, with D hard to call. Trimming removed 0 bases at V and 4 bases at J, with 7 bases between. This CDR3 is built from 13 residues. From germline, CDR1 is SGHRS and CDR2 YFSETQ. Written as DNA, the CDR3 is TGCGCCAGCAGCTTGGGCGGGAGCACTGAAGCTTTCTTT. It encodes CASSLGGSTEAFF.